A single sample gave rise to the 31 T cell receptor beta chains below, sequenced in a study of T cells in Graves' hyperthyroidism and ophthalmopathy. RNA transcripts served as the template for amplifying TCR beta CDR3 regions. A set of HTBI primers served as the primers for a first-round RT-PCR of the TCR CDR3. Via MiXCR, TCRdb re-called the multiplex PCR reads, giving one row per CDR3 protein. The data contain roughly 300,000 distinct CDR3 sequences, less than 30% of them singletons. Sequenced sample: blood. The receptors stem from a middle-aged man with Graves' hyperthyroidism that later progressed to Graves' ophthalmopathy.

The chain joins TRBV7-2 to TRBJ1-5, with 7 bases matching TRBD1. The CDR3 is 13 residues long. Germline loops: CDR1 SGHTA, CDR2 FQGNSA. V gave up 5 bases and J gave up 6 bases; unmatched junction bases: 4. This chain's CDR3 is CASSPDRVQPQHF. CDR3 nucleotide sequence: TGTGCCAGCAGCCCCGACAGGGTTCAGCCCCAGCATTTT.

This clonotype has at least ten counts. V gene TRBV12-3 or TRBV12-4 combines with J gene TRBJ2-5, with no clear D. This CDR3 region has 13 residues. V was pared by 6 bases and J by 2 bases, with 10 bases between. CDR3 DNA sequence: TGTGCCAGCAGACAGACCGGTCAAGAGACCCAGTACTTC. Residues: CASRQTGQETQYF.

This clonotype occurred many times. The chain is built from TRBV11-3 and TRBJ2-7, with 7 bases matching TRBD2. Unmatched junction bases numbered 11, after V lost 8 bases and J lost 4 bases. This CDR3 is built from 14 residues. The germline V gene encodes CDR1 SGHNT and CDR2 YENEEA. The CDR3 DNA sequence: TGTGCCAGCTCCAAGCCGGGACTAAGATACGAGCAGTACTTC. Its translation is CASSKPGLRYEQYF.

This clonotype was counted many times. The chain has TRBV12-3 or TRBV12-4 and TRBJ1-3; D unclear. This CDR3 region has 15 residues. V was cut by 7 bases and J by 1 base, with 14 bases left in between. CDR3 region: CASIPGSTSGNTIYF. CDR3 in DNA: TGTGCCAGCATTCCAGGCTCTACGTCTGGAAACACCATATATTTT.

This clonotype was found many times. The CDR3 coding sequence is TGTGCCAGCAGTTTCGGCGGGAGCGCGGGGGAGACCCAGTACTTC. Its translation is CASSFGGSAGETQYF. V is TRBV2 and J is TRBJ2-5, with 7 bases aligning to TRBD2. Germline V CDR1 and CDR2: SNHLY, FYNNEI. This CDR3 comprises 15 residues. Trimming cost V 5 bases and J 5 bases; bases outside gene matches: 11.

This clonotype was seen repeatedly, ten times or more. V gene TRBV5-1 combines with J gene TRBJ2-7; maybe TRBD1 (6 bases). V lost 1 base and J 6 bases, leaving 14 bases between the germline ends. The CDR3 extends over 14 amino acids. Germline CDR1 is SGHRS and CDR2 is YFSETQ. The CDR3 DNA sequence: TGCGCCAGCAGCTTGACAGGGTGGGCCGCCGAGCAGTACTTC. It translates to CASSLTGWAAEQYF.

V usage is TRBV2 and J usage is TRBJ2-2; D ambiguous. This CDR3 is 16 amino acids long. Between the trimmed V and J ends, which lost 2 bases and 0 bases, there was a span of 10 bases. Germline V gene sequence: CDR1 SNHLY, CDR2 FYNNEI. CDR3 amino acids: CASSELGVANTGELFF. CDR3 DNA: TGTGCCAGCAGTGAACTGGGCGTCGCGAACACCGGGGAGCTGTTTTTT.

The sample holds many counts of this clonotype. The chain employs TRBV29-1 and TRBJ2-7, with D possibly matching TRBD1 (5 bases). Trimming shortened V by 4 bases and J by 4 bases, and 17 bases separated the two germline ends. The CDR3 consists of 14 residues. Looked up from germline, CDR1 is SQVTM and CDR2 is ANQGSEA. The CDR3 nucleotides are TGCAGCGTTGTTAAACGTCAGGGTTTGTACGAGCAGTACTTC. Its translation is CSVVKRQGLYEQYF.

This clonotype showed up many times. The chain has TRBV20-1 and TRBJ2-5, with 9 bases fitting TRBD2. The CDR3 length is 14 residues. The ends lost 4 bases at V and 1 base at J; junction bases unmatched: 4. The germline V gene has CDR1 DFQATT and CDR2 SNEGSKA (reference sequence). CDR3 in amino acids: CSANSGGTQETQYF. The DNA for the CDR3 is TGCAGTGCTAATAGCGGGGGTACCCAAGAGACCCAGTACTTC.

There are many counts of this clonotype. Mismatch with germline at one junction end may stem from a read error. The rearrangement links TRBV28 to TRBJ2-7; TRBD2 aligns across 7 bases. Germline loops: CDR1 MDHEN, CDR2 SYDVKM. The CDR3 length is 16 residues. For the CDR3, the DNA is TGTGCCAGCAGCCCTATCCGGCTAGCGGTCTCCTACGAGCAGTGCTTC. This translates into CASSPIRLAVSYEQCF.

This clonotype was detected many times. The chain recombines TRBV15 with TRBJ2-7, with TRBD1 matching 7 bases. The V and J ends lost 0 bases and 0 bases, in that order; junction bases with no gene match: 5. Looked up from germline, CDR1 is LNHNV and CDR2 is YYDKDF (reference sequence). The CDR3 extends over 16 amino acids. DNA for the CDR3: TGTGCCACCAGCAGAGATCGGACAGGAAGCTCCTACGAGCAGTACTTC. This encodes CATSRDRTGSSYEQYF.

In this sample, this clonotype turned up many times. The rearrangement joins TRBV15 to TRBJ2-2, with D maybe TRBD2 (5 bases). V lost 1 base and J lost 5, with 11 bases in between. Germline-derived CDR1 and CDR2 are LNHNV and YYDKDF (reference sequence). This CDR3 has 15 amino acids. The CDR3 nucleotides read TGTGCCACCAGCAGAGTGTTGTGGGAGACCGGGGAGCTGTTTTTT. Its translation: CATSRVLWETGELFF.

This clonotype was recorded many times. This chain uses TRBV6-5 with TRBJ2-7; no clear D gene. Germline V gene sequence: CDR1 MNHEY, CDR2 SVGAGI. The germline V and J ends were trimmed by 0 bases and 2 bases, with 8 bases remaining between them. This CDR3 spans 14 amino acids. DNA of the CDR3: TGTGCCAGCAGTTACTCGTCCGTTACCTACGAGCAGTACTTC. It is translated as CASSYSSVTYEQYF.

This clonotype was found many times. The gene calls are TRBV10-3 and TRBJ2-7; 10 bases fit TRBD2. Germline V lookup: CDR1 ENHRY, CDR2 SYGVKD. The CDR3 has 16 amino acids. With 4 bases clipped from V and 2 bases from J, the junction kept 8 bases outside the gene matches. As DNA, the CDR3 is TGTGCCATCAGTGGGCCTGAAACTAGCGGGACCTACGAGCAGTACTTC. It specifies CAISGPETSGTYEQYF.

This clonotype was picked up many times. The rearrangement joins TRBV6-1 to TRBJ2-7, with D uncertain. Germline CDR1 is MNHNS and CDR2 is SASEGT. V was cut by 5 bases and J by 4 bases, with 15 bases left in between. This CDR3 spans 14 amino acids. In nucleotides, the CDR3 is TGTGCCAGCAGTCCCCGGGTATCTACTTACGAGCAGTACTTC. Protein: CASSPRVSTYEQYF.

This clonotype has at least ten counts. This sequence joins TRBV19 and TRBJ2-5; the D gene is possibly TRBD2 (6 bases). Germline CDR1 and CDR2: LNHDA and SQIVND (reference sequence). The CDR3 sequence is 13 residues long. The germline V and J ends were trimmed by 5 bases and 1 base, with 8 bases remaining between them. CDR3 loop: CASSWGLQETQYF. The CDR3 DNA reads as TGTGCCAGTAGTTGGGGACTCCAAGAGACCCAGTACTTC. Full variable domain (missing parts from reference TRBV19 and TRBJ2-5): DGGITQSPKYLFRKEGQNVTLSCEQNLNHDAMYWYRQDPGQGLRLIYYSQIVNDFQKGDIAEGYSVSREKKESFPLTVTSAQKNPTAFYLCASSWGLQETQYFGPGTRLLVL.

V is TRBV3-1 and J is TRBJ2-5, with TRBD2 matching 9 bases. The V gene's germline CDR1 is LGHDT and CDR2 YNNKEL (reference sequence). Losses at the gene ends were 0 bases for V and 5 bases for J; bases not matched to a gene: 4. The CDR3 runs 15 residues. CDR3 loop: CASSQEASGMETQYF. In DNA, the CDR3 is TGTGCCAGCAGCCAAGAGGCTAGCGGGATGGAGACCCAGTACTTC.

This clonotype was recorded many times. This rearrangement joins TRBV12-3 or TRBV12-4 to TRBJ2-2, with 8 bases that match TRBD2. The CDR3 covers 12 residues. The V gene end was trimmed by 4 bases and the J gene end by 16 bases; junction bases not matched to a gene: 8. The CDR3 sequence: CASSSPTSVPFF. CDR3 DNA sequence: TGTGCCAGCAGTTCTCCGACTAGCGTGCCGTTTTTT.

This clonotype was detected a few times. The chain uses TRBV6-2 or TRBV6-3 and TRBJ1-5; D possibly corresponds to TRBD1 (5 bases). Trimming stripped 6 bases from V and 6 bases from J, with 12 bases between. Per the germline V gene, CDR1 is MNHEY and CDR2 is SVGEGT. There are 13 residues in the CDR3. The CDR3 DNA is TGTGCCAGCAGCGCAGGGCTTGGTCAGCCCCAGCATTTT. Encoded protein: CASSAGLGQPQHF.

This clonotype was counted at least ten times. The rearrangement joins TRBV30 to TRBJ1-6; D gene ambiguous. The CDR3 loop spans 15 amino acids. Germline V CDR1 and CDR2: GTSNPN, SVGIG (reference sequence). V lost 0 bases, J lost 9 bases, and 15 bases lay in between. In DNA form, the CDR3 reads TGTGCCTGGAGTGTACCGCCGGGGTTAGTTTCACCCCTCCACTTT. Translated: CAWSVPPGLVSPLHF.

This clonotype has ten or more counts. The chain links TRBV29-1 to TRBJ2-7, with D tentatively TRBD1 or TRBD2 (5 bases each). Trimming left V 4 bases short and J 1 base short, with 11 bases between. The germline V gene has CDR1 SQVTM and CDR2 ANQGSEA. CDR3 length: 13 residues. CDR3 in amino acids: CSVVTGLSYEQYF. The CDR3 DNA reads TGCAGCGTTGTCACAGGACTGTCCTACGAGCAGTACTTC.

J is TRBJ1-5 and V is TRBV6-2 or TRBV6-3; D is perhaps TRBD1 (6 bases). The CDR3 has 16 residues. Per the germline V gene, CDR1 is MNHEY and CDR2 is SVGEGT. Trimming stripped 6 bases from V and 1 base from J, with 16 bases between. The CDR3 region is CASRTGGGASNQPQHF. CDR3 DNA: TGTGCCAGCAGAACCGGAGGGGGAGCGAGCAATCAGCCCCAGCATTTT.

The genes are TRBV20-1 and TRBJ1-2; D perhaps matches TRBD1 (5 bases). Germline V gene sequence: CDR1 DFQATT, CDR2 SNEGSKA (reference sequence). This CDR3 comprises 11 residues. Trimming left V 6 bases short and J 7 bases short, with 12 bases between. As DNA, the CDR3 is TGCAGTGCCGGGCTGGGGGTTGGCTACACCTTC. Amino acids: CSAGLGVGYTF.

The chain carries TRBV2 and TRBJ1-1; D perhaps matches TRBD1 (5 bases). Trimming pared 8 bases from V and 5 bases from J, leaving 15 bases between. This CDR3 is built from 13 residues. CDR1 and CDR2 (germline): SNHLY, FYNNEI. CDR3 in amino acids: CASGDGGGTEAFF. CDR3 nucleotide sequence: TGTGCCAGCGGAGACGGGGGGGGGACTGAAGCTTTCTTT.

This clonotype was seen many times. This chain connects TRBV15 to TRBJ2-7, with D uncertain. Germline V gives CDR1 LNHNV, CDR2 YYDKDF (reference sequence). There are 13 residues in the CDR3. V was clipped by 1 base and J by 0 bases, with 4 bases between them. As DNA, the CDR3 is TGTGCCACCAGCAGAGCCAGCTCCTACGAGCAGTACTTC. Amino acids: CATSRASSYEQYF.

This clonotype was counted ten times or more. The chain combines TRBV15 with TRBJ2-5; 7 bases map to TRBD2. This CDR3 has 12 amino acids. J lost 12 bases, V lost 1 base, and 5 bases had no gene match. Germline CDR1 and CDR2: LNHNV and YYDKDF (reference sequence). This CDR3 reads CATSRGSGAEYF. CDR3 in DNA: TGTGCCACCAGCAGAGGGAGCGGGGCCGAGTACTTC.

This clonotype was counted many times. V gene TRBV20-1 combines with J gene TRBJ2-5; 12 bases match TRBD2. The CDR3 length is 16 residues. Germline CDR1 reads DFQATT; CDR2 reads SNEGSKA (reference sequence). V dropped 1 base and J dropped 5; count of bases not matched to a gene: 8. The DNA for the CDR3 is TGCAGTGCTAGAGGGACTAGCGGGGATGAGGGCGAGACCCAGTACTTC. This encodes CSARGTSGDEGETQYF.

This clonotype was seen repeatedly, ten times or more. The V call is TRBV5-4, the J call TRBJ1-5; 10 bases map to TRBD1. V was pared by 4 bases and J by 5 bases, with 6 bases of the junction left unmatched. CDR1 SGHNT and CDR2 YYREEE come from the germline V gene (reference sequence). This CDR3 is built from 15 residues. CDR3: CASSVGQGRDQPQHF. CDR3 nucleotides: TGTGCCAGCAGCGTGGGACAGGGGAGAGATCAGCCCCAGCATTTT.

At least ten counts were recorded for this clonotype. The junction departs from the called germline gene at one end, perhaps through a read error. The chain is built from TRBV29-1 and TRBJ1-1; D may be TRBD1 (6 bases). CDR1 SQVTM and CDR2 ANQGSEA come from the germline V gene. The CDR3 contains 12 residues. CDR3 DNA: TGCAGCGTTGAAACAGGGTTCACTGAAGCTCTCTTT. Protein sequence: CSVETGFTEALF.

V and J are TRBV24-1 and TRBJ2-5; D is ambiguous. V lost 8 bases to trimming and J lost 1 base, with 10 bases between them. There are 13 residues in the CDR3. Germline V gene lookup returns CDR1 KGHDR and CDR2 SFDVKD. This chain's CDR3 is CATKIVGQETQYF. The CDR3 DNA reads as TGTGCCACCAAGATCGTGGGCCAAGAGACCCAGTACTTC.

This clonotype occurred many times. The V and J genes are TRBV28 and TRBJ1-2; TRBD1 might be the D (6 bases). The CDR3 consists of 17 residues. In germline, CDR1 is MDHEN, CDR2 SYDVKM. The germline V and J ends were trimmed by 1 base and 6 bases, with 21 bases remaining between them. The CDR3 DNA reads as TGTGCCAGCAGTTTATTTACGGGAGGACAGTCACTCAATGGCTACACCTTC. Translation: CASSLFTGGQSLNGYTF.